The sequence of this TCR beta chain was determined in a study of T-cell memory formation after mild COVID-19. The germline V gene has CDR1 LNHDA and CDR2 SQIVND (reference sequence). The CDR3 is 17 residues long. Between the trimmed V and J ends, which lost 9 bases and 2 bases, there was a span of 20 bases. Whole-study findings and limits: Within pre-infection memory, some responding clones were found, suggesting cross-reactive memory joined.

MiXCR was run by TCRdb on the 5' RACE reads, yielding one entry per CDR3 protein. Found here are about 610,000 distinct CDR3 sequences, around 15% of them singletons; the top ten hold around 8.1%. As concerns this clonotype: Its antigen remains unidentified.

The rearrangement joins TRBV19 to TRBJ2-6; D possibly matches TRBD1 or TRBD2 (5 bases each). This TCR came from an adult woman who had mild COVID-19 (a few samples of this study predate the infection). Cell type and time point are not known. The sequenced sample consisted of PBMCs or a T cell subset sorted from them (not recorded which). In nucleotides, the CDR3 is TGTGCCAGCCGCCGGGACCGAGCATACGCTGGGGCCAACGTCCTGACTTTC. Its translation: CASRRDRAYAGANVLTF.